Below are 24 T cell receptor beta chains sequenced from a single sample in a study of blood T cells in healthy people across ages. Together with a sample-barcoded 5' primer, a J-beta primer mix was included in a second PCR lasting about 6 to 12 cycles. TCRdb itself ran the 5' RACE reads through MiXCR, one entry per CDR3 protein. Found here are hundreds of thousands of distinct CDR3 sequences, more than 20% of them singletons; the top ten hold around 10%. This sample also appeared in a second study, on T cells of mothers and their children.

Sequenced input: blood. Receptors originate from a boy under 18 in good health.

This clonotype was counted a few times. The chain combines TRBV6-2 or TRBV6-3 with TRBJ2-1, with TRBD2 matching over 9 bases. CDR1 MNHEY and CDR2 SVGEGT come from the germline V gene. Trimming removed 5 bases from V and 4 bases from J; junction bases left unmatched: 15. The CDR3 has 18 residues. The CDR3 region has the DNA TGTGCCAGCAGTAACAAGGACAGAAGCGGGAGGTCTTACAATGAGCAGTTCTTC. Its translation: CASSNKDRSGRSYNEQFF.

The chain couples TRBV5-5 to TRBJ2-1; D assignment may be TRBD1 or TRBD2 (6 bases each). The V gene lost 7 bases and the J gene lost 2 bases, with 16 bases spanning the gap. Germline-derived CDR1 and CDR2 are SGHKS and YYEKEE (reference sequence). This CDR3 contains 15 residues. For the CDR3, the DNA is TGTGCCAGCGCCAAGGGGGGTACCACCTACAATGAGCAGTTCTTC. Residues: CASAKGGTTYNEQFF.

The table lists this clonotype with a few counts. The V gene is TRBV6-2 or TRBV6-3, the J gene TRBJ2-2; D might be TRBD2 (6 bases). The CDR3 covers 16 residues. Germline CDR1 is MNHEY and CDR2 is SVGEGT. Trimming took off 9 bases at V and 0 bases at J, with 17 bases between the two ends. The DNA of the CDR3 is TGTGCCAGTGACCCAAGGGAGGCCACGAACACCGGGGAGCTGTTTTTT. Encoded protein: CASDPREATNTGELFF.

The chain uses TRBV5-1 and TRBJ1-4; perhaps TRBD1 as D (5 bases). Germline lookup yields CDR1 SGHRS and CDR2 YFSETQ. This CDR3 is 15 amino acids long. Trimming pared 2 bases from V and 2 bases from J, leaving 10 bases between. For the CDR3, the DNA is TGCGCCAGCAGCTTCCCTAGGGGCACTAATGAAAAACTGTTTTTT. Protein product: CASSFPRGTNEKLFF.

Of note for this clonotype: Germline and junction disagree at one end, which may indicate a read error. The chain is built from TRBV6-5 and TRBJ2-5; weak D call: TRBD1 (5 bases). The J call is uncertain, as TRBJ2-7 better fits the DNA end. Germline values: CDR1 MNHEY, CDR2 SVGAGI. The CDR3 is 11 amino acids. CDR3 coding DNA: TGTACCAGCAGCCAGGGATACGAGCAGTACTTC. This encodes CTSSQGYEQYF.

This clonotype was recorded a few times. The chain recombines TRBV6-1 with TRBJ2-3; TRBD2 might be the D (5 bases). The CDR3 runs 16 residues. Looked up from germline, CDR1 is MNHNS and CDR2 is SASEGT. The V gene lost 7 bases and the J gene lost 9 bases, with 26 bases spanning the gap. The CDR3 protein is CASIQRKRLIHMTQYF. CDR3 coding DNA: TGTGCCAGCATCCAAAGGAAGCGGCTCATACACATGACGCAGTATTTT.

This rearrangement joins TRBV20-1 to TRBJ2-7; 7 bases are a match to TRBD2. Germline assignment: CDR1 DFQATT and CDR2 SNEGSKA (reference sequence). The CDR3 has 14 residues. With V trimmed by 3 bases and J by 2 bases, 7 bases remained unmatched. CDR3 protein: CSARLAALTYEQYF. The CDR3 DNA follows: TGCAGTGCTAGGCTAGCGGCCTTAACCTACGAGCAGTACTTC.

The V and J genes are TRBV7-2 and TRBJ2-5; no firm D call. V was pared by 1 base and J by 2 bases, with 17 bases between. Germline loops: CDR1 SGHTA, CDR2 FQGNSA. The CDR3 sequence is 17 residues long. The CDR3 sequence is CASSLGSLPPRQETQYF. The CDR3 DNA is TGTGCCAGCAGCTTAGGCAGTTTGCCGCCGCGGCAAGAGACCCAGTACTTC.

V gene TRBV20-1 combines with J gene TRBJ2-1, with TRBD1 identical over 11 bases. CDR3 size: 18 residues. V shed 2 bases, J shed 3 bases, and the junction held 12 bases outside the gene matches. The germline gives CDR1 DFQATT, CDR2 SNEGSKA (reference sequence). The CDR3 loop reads CSARYVPGQGEVYNEQFF. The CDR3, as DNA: TGCAGTGCTAGATACGTCCCGGGACAGGGGGAGGTCTACAATGAGCAGTTCTTC.

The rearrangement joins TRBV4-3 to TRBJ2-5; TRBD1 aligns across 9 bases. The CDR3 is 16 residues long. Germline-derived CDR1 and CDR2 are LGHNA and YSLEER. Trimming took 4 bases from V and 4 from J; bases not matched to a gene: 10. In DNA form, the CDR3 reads TGCGCCAGCAGCCGCAGCTCCGGGACAGGGTCAGAGACCCAGTACTTC. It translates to CASSRSSGTGSETQYF.

CDR3 bases: TGCAGCGTACGGGGGAACACCGGGGAGCTGTTTTTT. The encoded protein is CSVRGNTGELFF. The V gene is TRBV29-1, the J gene TRBJ2-2; D is perhaps TRBD2 (5 bases). CDR1 and CDR2 from the germline V gene are SQVTM and ANQGSEA. V dropped 6 bases and J dropped 1 base, with 6 bases sitting between them. The CDR3 contains 12 residues.

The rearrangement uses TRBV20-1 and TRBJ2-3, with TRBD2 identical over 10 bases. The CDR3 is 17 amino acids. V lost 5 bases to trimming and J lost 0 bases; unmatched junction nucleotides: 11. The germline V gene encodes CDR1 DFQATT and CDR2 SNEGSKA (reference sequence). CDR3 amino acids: CSAASSGGSPSTDTQYF. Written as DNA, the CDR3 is TGCAGTGCTGCCTCTAGCGGGGGATCTCCGAGCACAGATACGCAGTATTTT.

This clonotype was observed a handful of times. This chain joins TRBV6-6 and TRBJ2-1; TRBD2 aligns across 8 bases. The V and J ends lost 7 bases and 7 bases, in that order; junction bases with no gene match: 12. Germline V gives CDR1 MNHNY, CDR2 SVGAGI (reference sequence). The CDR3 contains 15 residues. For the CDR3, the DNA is TGTGCCAGCACCCTAACCGGGACTAGAAGTAATGAGCAGTTCTTC. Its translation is CASTLTGTRSNEQFF.

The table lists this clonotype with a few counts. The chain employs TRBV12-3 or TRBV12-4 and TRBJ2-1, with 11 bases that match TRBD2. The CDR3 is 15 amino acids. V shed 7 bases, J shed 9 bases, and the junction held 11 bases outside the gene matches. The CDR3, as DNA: TGTGCCAGCACCTTCACCCTAGCGGGAGGTGGTGAGCAGTTCTTC. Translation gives CASTFTLAGGGEQFF.

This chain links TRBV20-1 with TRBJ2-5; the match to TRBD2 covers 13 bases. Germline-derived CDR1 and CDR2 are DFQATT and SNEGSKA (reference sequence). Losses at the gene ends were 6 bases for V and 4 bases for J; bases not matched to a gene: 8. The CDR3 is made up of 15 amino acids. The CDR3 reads CSAYWTSGSRETQYF. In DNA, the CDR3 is TGCAGTGCCTACTGGACTAGCGGGAGTAGAGAGACCCAGTACTTC.

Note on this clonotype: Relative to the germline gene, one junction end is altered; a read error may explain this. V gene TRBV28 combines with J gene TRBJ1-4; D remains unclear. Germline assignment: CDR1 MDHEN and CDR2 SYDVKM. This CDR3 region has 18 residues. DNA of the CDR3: TGTGCCAGCAGTTTAGCCAAAGCCGGGAATACCCCGGGAAAGAAACTGTCTTTT. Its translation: CASSLAKAGNTPGKKLSF.

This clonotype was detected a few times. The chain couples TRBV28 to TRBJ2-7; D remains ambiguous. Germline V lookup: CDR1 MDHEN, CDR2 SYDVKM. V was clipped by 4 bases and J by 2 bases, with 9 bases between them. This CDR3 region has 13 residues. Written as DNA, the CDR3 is TGTGCCAGCAGTTCTACCCCAACCTACGAGCAGTACTTC. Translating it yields CASSSTPTYEQYF.

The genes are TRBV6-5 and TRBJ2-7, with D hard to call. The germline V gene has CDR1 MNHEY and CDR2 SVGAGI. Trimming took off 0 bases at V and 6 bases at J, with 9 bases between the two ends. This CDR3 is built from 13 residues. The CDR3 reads CASSYSIHREQYF. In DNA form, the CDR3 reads TGTGCCAGCAGTTACTCGATTCATCGCGAGCAGTACTTC.

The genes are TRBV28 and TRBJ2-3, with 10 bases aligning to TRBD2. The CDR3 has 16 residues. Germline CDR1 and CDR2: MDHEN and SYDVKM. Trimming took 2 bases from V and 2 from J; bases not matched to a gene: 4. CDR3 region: CASSLVGLAVTDTQYF. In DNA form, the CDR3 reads TGTGCCAGCAGTTTAGTCGGACTAGCGGTCACAGATACGCAGTATTTT.

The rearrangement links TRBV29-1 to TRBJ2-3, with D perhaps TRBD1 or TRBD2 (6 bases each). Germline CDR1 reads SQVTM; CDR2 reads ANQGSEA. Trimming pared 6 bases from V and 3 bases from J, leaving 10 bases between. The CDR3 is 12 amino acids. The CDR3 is CSVRRGTDTQYF. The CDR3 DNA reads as TGCAGCGTAAGGAGGGGGACAGATACGCAGTATTTT.

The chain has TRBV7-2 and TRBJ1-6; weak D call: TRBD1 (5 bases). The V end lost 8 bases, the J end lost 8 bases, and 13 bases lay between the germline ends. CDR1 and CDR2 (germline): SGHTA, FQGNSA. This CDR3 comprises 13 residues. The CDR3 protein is CASGTYQDSPLHF. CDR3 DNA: TGTGCCAGCGGGACGTACCAGGATTCACCCCTCCACTTT.

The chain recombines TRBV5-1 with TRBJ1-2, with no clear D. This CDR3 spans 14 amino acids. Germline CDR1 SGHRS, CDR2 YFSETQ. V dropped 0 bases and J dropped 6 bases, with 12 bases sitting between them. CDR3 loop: CASSLEGKADGYTF. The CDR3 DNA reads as TGCGCCAGCAGCTTGGAGGGAAAAGCAGATGGCTACACCTTC.

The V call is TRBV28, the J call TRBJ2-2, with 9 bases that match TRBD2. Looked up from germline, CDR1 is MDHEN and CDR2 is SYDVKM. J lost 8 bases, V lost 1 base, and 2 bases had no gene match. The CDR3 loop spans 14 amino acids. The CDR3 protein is CASSLYLAGGELFF. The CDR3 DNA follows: TGTGCCAGCAGTTTATATCTAGCGGGAGGGGAGCTGTTTTTT.

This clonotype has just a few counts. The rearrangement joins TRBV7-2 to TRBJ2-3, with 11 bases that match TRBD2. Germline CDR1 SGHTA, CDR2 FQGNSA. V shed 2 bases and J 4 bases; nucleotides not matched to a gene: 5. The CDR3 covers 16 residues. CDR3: CASSLTTSGRPDTQYF. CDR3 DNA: TGTGCCAGCAGCTTAACAACTAGCGGGAGACCAGATACGCAGTATTTT.